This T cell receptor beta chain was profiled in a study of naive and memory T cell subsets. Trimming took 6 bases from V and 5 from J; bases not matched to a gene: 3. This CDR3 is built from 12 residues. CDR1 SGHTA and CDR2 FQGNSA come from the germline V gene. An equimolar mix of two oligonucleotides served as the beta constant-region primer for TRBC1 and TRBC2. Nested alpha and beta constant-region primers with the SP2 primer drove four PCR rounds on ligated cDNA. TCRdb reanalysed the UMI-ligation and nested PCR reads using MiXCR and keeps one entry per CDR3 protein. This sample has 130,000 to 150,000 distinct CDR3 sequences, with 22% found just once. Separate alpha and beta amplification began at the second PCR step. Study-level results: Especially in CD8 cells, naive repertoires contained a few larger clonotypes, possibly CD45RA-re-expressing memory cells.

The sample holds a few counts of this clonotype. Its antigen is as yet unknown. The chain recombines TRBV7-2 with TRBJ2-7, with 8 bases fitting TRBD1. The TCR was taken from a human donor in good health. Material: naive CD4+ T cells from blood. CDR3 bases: TGTGCCAGCAGGGGGACAGGTGACGAGCAGTACTTC. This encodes CASRGTGDEQYF. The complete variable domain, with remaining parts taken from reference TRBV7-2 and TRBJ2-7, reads GAGVSQSPSNKVTEKGKDVELRCDPISGHTALYWYRQSLGQGLEFLIYFQGNSAPDKSGLPSDRFSAERTGGSVSTLTIQRTQQEDSAVYLCASRGTGDEQYFGPGTRLTVT.